This T cell receptor beta chain was obtained from a study of shared clonotypes between healthy human individuals. The table came from immunoSEQ multiplex PCR; TCRdb's copy has only in-frame clones and leaves some out. The table includes about 1,800,000 clones, approximately 95% detected once. V lost 3 bases and J 0 bases, leaving 12 bases between the germline ends. The CDR3 length is 15 residues. CDR1 is MNHEY, CDR2 SMNVEV, per germline (reference sequence). Naive CD8 isolation took CD45RO-negative cells positively selected for CCR7 and excluded terminally differentiated effector memory CD45RA+ cells.

This chain connects TRBV27 to TRBJ2-7, with no clear D. The TCR originated in a man younger than 35 in good health. Input material: naive CD8+ T cells sorted from blood. The CDR3 region has the DNA TGTGCCAGCAGTTTGGATCTAACAGCCTCCTACGAGCAGTACTTC. Protein product: CASSLDLTASYEQYF.